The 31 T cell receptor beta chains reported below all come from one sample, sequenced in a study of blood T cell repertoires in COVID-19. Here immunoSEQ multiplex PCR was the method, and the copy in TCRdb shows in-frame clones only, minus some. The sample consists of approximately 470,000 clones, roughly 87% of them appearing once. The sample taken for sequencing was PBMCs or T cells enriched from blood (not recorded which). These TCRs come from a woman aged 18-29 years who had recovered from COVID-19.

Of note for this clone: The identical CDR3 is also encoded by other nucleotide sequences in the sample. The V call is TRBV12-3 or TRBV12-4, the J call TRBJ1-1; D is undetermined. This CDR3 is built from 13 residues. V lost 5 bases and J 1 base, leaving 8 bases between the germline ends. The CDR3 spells CASSLTPNTEAFF. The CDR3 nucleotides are TGTGCCAGCAGTCTGACACCGAACACTGAAGCTTTCTTT.

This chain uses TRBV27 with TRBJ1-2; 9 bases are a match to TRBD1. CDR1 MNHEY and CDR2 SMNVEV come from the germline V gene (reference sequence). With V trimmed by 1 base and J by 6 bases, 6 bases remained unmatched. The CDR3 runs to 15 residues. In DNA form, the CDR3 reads TGTGCCAGCAGTTTATGGGGACAGGGCTTTGATGGCTACACCTTC. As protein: CASSLWGQGFDGYTF.

Written as DNA, the CDR3 is TGCGCCAGCAGTGACGCAGGGGGCGATGGGGACACTGAAGCTTTCTTT. This encodes CASSDAGGDGDTEAFF. V usage is TRBV10-1 and J usage is TRBJ1-1; TRBD1 matches 8 bases. With V trimmed by 3 bases and J by 3 bases, 9 bases remained unmatched. The germline gives CDR1 WNHNN, CDR2 SYGVQD (reference sequence). The CDR3 runs to 16 residues.

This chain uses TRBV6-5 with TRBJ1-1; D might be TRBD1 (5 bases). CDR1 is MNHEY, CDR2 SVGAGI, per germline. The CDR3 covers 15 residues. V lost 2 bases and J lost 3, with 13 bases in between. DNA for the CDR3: TGTGCCAGCAGTTACAAGGGGTTTGGGGACACTGAAGCTTTCTTT. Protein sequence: CASSYKGFGDTEAFF.

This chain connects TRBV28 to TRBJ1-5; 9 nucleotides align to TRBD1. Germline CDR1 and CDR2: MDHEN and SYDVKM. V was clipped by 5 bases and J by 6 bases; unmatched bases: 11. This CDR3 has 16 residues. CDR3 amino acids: CASSPPRDRDGQPQHF. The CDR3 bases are TGTGCCAGCAGTCCCCCCCGGGACAGGGATGGTCAGCCCCAGCATTTT.

CDR3 in DNA: TGTGCCAGCAGCTTGGCCACCGGGACAGCCTATGGCTACACCTTC. Protein product: CASSLATGTAYGYTF. The chain couples TRBV5-6 to TRBJ1-2; 7 bases agree with TRBD1. The junction had 6 bases not matched to a gene; V was cut back by 0 bases and J by 4 bases. Germline V gives CDR1 SGHDT, CDR2 YYEEEE. This CDR3 has 15 amino acids.

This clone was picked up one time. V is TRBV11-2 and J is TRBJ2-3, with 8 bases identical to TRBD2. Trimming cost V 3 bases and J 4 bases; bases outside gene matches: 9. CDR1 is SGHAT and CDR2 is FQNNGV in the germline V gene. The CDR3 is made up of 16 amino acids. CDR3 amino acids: CASSLRGGNQADTQYF. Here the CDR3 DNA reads TGTGCCAGCAGCTTGCGCGGGGGGAATCAAGCAGATACGCAGTATTTT.

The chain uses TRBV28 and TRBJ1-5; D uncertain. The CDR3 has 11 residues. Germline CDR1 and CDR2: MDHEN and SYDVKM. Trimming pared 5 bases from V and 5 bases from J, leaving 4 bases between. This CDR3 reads CASSPDQPQHF. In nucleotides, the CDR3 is TGTGCCAGCAGTCCGGATCAGCCCCAGCATTTT.

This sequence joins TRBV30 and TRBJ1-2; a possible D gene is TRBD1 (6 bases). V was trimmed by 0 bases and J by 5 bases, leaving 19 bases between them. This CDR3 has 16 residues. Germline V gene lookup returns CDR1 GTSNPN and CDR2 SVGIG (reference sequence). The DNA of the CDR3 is TGTGCCTGGAGTGTACCGGGTGGGGGACACTATTATGGCTACACCTTC. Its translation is CAWSVPGGGHYYGYTF.

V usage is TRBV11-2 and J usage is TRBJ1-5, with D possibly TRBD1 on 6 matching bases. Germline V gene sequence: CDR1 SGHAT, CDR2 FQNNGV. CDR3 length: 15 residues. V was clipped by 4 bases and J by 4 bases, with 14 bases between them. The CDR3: CASSSEGVGNQPQHF. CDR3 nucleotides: TGTGCCAGCAGCTCCGAGGGGGTTGGAAATCAGCCCCAGCATTTT.

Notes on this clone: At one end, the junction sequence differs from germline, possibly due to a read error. Here the CDR3 DNA reads TGTGCCATCGGTGAGGGGGCTAGCAATCAGCCCCAGCATTTT. It translates to CAIGEGASNQPQHF. V usage is TRBV10-3 and J usage is TRBJ1-5, with TRBD1 identical over 7 bases. The CDR3 sequence is 14 residues long. CDR1 is ENHRY, CDR2 SYGVKD, per germline.

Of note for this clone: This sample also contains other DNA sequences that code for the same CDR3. The CDR3 DNA reads TGTGCCAGCAGCCCCGGAGGCGGGGAGACCCAGTACTTC. Its translation is CASSPGGGETQYF. The chain couples TRBV7-2 to TRBJ2-5; D perhaps matches TRBD2 (5 bases). Between the trimmed V and J ends, which lost 5 bases and 5 bases, there was a span of 12 bases. CDR3 length: 13 residues. Germline V gene lookup returns CDR1 SGHTA and CDR2 FQGNSA.

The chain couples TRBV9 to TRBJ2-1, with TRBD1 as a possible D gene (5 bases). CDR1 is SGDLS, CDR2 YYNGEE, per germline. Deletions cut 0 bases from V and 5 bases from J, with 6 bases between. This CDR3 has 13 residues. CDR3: CASSVGQNNEQFF. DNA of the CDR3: TGTGCCAGCAGCGTAGGACAGAACAATGAGCAGTTCTTC.

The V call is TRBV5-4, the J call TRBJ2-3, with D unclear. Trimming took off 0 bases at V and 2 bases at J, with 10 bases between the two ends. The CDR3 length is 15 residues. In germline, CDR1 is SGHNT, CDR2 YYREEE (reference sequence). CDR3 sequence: CASSLAGTATDTQYF. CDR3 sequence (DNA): TGTGCCAGCAGCTTGGCAGGAACAGCCACAGATACGCAGTATTTT.

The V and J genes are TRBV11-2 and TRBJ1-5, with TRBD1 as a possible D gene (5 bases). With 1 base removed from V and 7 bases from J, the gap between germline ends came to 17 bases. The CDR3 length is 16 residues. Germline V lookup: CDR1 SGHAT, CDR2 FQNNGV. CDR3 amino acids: CASSLGRSRAGQPQHF. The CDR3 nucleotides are TGTGCCAGCAGCTTAGGACGGTCCAGGGCGGGACAGCCCCAGCATTTT.

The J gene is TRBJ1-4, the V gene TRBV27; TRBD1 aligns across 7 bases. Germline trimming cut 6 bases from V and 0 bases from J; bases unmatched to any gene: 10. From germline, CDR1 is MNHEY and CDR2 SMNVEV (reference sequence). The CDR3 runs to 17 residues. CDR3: CASSPDRWAATNEKLFF. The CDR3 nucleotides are TGTGCCAGCAGCCCGGACAGGTGGGCCGCAACTAATGAAAAACTGTTTTTT.

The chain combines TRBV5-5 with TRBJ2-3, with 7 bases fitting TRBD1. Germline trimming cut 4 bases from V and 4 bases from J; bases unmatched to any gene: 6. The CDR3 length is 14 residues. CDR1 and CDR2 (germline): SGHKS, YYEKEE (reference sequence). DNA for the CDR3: TGTGCCAGCAGCCTAGACCAGGGGGCAGATACGCAGTATTTT. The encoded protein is CASSLDQGADTQYF. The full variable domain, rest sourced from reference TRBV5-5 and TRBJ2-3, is DAGVTQSPTHLIKTRGQQVTLRCSPISGHKSVSWYQQVLGQGPQFIFQYYEKEERGRGNFPDRFSARQFPNYSSELNVNALLLGDSALYLCASSLDQGADTQYFGPGTRLTVL.

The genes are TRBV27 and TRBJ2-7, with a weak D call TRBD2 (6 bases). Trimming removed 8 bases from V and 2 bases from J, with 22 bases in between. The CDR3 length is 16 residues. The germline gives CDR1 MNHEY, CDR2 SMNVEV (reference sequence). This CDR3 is CASGMAGQGGTYEQYF. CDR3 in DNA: TGTGCCAGCGGGATGGCGGGGCAGGGAGGAACCTACGAGCAGTACTTC.

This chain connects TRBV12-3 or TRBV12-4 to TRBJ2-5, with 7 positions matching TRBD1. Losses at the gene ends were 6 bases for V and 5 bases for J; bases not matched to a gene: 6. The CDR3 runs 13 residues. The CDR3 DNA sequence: TGTGCCAGCAGCTCGACAGGGTGGGAGACCCAGTACTTC. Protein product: CASSSTGWETQYF.

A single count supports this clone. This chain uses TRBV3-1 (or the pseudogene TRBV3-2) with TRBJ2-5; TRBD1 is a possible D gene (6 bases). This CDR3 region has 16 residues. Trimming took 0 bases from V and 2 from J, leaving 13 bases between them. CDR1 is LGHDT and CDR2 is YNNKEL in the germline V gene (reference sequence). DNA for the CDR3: TGTGCCAGCAGCCAAGAAAGGGGGACCCGACAAGAGACCCAGTACTTC. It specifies CASSQERGTRQETQYF.

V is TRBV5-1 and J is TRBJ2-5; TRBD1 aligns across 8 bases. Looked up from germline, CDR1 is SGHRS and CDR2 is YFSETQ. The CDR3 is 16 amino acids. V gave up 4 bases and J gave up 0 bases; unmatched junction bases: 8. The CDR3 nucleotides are TGCGCCAGCAGCAACGGACAGGGCTGGTACCAAGAGACCCAGTACTTC. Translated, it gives CASSNGQGWYQETQYF.

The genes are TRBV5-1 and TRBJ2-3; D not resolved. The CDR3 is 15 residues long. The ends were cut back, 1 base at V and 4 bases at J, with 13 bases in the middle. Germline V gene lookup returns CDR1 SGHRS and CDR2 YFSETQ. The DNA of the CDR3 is TGCGCCAGCAGCTTGTCTGGCCAGGATGCAGATACGCAGTATTTT. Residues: CASSLSGQDADTQYF.

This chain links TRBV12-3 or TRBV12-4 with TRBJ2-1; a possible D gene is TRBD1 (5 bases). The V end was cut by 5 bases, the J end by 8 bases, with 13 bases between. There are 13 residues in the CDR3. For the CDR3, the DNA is TGTGCCAGCAGTCAACAGGAAGAGGATGAGCAGTTCTTC. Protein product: CASSQQEEDEQFF.

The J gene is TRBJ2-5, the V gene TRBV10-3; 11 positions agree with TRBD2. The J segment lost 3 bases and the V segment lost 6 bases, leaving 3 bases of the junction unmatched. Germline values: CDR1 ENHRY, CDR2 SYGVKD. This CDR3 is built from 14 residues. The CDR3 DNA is TGTGCCATCAGGACTAGCGGGGAGGAAGAGACCCAGTACTTC. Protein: CAIRTSGEEETQYF.

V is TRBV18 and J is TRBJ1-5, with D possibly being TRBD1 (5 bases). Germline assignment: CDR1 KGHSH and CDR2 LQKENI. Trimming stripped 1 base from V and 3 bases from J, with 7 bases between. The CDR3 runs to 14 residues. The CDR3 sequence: CASSPQGINQPQHF. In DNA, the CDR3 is TGTGCCAGCTCACCACAGGGGATCAATCAGCCCCAGCATTTT. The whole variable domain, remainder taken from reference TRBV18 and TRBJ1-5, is NAGVMQNPRHLVRRRGQEARLRCSPMKGHSHVYWYRQLPEEGLKFMVYLQKENIIDESGMPKERFSAEFPKEGPSILRIQQVVRGDSAAYFCASSPQGINQPQHFGDGTRLSIL.

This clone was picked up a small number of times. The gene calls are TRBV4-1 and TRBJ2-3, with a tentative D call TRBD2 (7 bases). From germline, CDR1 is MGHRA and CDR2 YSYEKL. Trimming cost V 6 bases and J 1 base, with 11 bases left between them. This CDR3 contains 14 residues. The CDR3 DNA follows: TGCGCCAGCAGAGGGGGGGCCGGCACAGATACGCAGTATTTT. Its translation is CASRGGAGTDTQYF.

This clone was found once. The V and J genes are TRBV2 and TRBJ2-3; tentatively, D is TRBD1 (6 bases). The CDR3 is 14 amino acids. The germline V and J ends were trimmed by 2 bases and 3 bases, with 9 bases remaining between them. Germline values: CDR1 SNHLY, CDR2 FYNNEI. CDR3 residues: CASSEQGWTDTQYF. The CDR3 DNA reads TGTGCCAGCAGTGAACAGGGGTGGACAGATACGCAGTATTTT. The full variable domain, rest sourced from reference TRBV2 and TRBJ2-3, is EPEVTQTPSHQVTQMGQEVILRCVPISNHLYFYWYRQILGQKVEFLVSFYNNEISEKSEIFDDQFSVERPDGSNFTLKIRSTKLEDSAMYFCASSEQGWTDTQYFGPGTRLTVL.

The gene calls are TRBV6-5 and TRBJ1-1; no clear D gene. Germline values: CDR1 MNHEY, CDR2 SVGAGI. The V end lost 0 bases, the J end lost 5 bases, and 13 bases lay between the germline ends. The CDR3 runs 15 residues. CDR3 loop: CASSYSRGIRTEAFF. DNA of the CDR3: TGTGCCAGCAGTTACTCGCGGGGAATTCGTACTGAAGCTTTCTTT.

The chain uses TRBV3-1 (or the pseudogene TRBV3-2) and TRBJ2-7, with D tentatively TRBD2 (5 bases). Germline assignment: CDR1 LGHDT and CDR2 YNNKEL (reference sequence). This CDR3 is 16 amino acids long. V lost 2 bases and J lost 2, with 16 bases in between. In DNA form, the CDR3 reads TGTGCCAGCAGCCAAATAGGGCTAGCCTTTCCCTACGAGCAGTACTTC. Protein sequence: CASSQIGLAFPYEQYF.

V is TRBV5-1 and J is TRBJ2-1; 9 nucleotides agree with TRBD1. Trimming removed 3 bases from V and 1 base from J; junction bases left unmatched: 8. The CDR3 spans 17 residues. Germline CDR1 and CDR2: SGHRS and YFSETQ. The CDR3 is CASSWEVTGGSYNEQFF. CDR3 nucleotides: TGCGCCAGCAGCTGGGAGGTGACAGGGGGTTCCTACAATGAGCAGTTCTTC. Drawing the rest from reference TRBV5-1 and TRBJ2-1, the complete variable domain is KAGVTQTPRYLIKTRGQQVTLSCSPISGHRSVSWYQQTPGQGLQFLFEYFSETQRNKGNFPGRFSGRQFSNSRSEMNVSTLELGDSALYLCASSWEVTGGSYNEQFFGPGTRLTVL.

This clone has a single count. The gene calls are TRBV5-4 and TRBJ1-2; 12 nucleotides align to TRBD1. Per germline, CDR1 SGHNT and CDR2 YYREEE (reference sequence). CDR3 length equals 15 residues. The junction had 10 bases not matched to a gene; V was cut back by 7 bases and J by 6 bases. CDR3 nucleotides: TGTGCCAGCGGCGCAATCGGGACAGGGGGCGATGGCTACACCTTC. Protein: CASGAIGTGGDGYTF. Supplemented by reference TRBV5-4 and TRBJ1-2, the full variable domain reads ETGVTQSPTHLIKTRGQQVTLRCSSQSGHNTVSWYQQALGQGPQFIFQYYREEENGRGNFPPRFSGLQFPNYSSELNVNALELDDSALYLCASGAIGTGGDGYTFGSGTRLTVV.